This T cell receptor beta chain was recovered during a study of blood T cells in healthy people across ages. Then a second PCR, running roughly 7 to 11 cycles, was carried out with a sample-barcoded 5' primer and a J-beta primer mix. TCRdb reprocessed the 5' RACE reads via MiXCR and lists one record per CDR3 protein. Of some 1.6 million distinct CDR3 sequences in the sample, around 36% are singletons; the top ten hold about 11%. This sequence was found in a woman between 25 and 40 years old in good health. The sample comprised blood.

CDR3 sequence: CASSLDGGTSFSGANVLTF. CDR3 sequence (DNA): TGTGCCAGCAGCTTGGACGGAGGGACATCATTCTCTGGGGCCAACGTCCTGACTTTC. This chain joins TRBV5-5 and TRBJ2-6, with D possibly called TRBD1 or TRBD2 (6 bases each). The CDR3 is 19 amino acids. Germline V gene lookup returns CDR1 SGHKS and CDR2 YYEKEE (reference sequence). The V gene lost 0 bases and the J gene lost 0 bases, with 16 bases spanning the gap.